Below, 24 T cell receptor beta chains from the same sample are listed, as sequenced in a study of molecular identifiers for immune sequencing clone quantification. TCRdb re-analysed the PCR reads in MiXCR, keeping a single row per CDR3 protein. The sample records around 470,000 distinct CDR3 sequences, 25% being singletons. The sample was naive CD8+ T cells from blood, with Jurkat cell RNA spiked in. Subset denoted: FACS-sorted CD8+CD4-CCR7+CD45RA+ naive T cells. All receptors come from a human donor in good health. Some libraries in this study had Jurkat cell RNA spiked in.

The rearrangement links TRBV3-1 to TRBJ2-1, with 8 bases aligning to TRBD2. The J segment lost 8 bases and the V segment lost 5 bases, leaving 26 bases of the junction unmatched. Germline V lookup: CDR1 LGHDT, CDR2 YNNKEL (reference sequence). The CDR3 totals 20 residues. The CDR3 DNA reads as TGTGCCAGCAGCAGTACCGGGACACACGATAGCGGGACCTCCCGGGATGAGCAGTTCTTC. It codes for CASSSTGTHDSGTSRDEQFF.

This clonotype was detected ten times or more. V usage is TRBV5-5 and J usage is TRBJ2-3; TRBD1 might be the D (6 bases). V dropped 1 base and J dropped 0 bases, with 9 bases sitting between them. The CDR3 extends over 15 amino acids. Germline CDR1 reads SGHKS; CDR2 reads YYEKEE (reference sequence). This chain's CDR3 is CASSLWDTSTDTQYF. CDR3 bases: TGTGCCAGCAGCTTGTGGGACACCAGCACAGATACGCAGTATTTT.

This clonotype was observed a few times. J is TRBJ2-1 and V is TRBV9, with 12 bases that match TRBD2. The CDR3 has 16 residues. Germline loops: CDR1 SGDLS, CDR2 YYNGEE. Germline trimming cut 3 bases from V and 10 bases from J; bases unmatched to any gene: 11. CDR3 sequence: CASSASPSGGAREQFF. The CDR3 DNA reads TGTGCCAGCAGCGCATCGCCTAGCGGGGGGGCTAGAGAGCAGTTCTTC.

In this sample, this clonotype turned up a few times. CDR3 DNA: TGTGCCAGCAGCGAGACAGGGGTCAATGAGCAGTTCTTC. It is translated as CASSETGVNEQFF. The chain joins TRBV7-9 to TRBJ2-1; 8 bases line up with TRBD1. The length of the CDR3 is 13 residues. Germline trimming cut 5 bases from V and 6 bases from J; bases unmatched to any gene: 3. Germline V gives CDR1 SEHNR, CDR2 FQNEAQ (reference sequence).

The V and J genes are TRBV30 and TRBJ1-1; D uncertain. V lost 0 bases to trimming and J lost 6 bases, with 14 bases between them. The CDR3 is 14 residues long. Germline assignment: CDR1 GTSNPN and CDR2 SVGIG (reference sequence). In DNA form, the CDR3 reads TGTGCCTGGAGTGTAATAGGACTCGTCTCTGAAGCTTTCTTT. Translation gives CAWSVIGLVSEAFF. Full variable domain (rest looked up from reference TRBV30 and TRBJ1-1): SQTIHQWPATLVQPVGSPLSLECTVEGTSNPNLYWYRQAAGRGLQLLFYSVGIGQISSEVPQNLSASRPQDRQFILSSKKLLLSDSGFYLCAWSVIGLVSEAFFGQGTRLTVV.

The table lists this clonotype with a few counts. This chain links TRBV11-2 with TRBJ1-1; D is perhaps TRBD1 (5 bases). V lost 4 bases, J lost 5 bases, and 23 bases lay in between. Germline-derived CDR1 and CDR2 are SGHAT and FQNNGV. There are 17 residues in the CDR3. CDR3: CASSSGPSIHGLTEAFF. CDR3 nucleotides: TGTGCCAGCAGCTCGGGACCAAGTATACACGGACTGACTGAAGCTTTCTTT.

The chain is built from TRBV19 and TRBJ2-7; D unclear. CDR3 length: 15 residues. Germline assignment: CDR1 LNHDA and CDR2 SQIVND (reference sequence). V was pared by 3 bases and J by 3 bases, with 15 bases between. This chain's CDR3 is CASSMTTECYYEQYF. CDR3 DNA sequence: TGTGCCAGTAGTATGACAACCGAATGTTACTACGAGCAGTACTTC.

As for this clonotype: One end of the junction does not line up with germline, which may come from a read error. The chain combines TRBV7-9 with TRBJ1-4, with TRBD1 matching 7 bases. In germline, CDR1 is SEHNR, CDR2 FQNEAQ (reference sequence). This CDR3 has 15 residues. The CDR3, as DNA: TGTGCCAGCAGCCCGCAGACAGGGTTTGATGAAAGACTGTTTTTT. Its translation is CASSPQTGFDERLFF.

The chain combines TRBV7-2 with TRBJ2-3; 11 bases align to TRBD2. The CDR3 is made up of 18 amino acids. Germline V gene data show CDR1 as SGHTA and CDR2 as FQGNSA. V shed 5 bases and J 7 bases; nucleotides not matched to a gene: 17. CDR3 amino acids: CASSGSGGARPPPHTQYF. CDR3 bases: TGTGCCAGCAGCGGTAGCGGGGGGGCTAGACCCCCCCCACATACGCAGTATTTT.

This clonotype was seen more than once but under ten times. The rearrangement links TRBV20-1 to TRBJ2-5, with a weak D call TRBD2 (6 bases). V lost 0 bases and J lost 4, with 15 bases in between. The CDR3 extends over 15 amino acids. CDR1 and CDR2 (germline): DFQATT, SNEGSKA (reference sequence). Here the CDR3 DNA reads TGCAGTGCTAGAGACCCAACGGGAGTGGTAGAGACCCAGTACTTC. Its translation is CSARDPTGVVETQYF.

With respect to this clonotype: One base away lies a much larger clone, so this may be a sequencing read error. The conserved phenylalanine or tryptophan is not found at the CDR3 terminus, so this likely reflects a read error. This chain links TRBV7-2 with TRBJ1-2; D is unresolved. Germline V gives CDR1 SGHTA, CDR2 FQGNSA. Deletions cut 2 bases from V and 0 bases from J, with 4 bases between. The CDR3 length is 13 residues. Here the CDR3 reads CASSLPTNYGYTS. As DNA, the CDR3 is TGTGCCAGCAGCTTACCCACTAACTATGGCTACACCTCC.

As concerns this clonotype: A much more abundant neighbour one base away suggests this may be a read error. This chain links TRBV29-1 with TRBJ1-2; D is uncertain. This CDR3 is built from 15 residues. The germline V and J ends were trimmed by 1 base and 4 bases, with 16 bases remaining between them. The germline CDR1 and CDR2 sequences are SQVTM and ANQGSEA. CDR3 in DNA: TGCAGCGTTGAAGTCAGGCCCCGGGTCGGCTATGGCTACACCTTC. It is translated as CSVEVRPRVGYGYTF.

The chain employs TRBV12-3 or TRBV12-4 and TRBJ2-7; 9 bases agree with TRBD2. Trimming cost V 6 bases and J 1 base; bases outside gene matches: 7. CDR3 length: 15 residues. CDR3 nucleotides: TGTGCCAGCAGGATTAGCGGGAGTCAGTCCTACGAGCAGTACTTC. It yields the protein CASRISGSQSYEQYF.

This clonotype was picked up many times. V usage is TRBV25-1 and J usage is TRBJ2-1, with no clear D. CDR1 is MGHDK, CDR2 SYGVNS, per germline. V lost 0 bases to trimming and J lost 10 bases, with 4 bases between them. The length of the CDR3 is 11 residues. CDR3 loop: CASSEYLEQFF. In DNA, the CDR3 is TGTGCCAGCAGTGAATATCTGGAGCAGTTCTTC.

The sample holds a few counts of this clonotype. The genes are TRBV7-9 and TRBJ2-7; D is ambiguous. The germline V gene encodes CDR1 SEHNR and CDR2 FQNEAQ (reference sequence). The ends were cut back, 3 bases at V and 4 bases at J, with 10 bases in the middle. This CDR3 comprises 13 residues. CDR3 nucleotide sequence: TGTGCCAGCAGCTTCTCTCCCCAATACGAGCAGTACTTC. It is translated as CASSFSPQYEQYF.

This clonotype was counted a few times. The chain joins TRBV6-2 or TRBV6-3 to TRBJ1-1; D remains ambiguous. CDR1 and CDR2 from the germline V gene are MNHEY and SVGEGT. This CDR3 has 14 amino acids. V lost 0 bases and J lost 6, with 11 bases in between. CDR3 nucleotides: TGTGCCAGCAGTTACTCGTCGGCGGGCGCTGAAGCTTTCTTT. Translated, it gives CASSYSSAGAEAFF.

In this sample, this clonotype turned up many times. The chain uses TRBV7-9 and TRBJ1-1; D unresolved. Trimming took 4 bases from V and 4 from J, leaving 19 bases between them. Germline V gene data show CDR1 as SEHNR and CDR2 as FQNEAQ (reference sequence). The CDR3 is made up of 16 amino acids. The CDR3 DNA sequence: TGTGCCAGCAGCTCTTCGCGGTTGGATAGAAGCACTGAAGCTTTCTTT. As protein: CASSSSRLDRSTEAFF.

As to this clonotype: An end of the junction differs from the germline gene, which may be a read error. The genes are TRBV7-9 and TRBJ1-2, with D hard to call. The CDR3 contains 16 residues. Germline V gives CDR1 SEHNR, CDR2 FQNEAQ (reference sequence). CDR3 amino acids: CANSSTVGKANYGYTF. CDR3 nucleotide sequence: TGTGCCAACAGCTCAACCGTGGGGAAAGCTAACTATGGCTACACCTTC. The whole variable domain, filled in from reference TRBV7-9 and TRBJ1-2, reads DTGVSQNPRHKITKRGQNVTFRCDPISEHNRLYWYRQTLGQGPEFLTYFQNEAQLEKSRLLSDRFSAERPKGSFSTLEIQRTEQGDSAMYLCANSSTVGKANYGYTFGSGTRLTVV.

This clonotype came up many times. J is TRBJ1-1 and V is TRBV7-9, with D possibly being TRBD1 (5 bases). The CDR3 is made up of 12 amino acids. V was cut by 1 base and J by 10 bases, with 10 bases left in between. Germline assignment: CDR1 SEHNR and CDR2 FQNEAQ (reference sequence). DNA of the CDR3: TGTGCCAGCAGCTTAGAGGGGAGATCAGCTTTCTTT. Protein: CASSLEGRSAFF.

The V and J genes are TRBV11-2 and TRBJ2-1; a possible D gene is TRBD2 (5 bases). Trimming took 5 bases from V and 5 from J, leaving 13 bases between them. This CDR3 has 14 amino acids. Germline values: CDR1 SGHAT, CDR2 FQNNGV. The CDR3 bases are TGTGCCAGCAGCGCAGGACTGAGGGACAATGAGCAGTTCTTC. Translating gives CASSAGLRDNEQFF.

The CDR3: CASSRYTGGFSNQPQHF. CDR3 DNA sequence: TGTGCCAGTAGTAGATACACAGGGGGCTTTAGCAATCAGCCCCAGCATTTT. The J gene is TRBJ1-5, the V gene TRBV19; 9 bases map to TRBD1. The J segment lost 0 bases and the V segment lost 4 bases, leaving 7 bases of the junction unmatched. The length of the CDR3 is 17 residues. The germline gives CDR1 LNHDA, CDR2 SQIVND (reference sequence).

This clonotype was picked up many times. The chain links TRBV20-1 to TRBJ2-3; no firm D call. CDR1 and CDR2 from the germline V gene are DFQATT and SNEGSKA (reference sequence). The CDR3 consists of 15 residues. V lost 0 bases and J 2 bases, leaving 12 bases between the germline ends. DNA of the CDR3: TGCAGTGCTAGAGAGATAGCTCTGCCCACAGATACGCAGTATTTT. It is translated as CSAREIALPTDTQYF.

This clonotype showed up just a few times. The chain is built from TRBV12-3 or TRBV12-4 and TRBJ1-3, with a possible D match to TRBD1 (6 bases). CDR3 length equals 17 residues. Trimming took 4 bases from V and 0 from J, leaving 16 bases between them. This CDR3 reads CASSWGLTGNSGNTIYF. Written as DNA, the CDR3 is TGTGCCAGCAGTTGGGGACTCACAGGGAACTCTGGAAACACCATATATTTT.

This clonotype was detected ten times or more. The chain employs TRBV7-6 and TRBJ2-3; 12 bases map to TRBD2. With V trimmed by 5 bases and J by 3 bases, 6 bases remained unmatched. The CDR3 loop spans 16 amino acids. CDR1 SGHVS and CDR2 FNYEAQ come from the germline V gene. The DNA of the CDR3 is TGTGCCAGCAGCGCATCTAGCGGGAGGGCTACAGATACGCAGTATTTT. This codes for CASSASSGRATDTQYF. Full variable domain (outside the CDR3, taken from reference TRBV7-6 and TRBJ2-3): GAGVSQSPRYKVTKRGQDVALRCDPISGHVSLYWYRQALGQGPEFLTYFNYEAQQDKSGLPNDRFSAERPEGSISTLTIQRTEQRDSAMYRCASSASSGRATDTQYFGPGTRLTVL.